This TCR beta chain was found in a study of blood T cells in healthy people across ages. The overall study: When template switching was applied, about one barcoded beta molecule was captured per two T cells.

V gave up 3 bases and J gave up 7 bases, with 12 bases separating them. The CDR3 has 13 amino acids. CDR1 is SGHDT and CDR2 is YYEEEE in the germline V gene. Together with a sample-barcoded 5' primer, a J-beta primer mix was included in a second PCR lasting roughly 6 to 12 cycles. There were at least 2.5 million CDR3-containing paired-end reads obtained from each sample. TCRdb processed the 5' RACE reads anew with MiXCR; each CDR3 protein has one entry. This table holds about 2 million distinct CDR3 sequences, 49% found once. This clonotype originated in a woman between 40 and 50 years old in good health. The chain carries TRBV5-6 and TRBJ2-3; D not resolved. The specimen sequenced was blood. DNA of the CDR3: TGTGCCAGCAGCTACACTAATACCAATACGCAGTATTTT. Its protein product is CASSYTNTNTQYF.